The clone carrying this T cell receptor (beta chain) has just one count. The sample comes from a study of blood T cell repertoires in COVID-19. Study-wide context: Donors in the United States, Italy and Spain gave samples during acute or convalescent COVID-19. Sample material is recorded as cDNA or gDNA derived from T cells, B-cell-depleted T cells, or PBMCs.

In the original analysis: Researchers report that nucleated cell counts were estimated from reference gene primer amplification. This table comes from immunoSEQ multiplex PCR, and its TCRdb copy is limited to in-frame clones, with some not included. The V and J calls and clone size are taken from that table; D and trimming were inferred from the DNA. The sample includes 80,000 to 100,000 clones, less than 85% of them seen just once. This CDR3 region has 15 residues. With 6 bases clipped from V and 5 bases from J, the junction kept 10 bases outside the gene matches. Germline CDR1 SGHDT, CDR2 YYEEEE. The source of this sequence is an older man with active or convalescent COVID-19. Sequenced sample: peripheral blood. This rearrangement joins TRBV5-6 to TRBJ1-5; 8 nucleotides line up with TRBD1. As DNA, the CDR3 is TGTGCCAGCACCTGGAACAGGGGGGTTGATCAGCCCCAGCATTTT. As protein: CASTWNRGVDQPQHF.